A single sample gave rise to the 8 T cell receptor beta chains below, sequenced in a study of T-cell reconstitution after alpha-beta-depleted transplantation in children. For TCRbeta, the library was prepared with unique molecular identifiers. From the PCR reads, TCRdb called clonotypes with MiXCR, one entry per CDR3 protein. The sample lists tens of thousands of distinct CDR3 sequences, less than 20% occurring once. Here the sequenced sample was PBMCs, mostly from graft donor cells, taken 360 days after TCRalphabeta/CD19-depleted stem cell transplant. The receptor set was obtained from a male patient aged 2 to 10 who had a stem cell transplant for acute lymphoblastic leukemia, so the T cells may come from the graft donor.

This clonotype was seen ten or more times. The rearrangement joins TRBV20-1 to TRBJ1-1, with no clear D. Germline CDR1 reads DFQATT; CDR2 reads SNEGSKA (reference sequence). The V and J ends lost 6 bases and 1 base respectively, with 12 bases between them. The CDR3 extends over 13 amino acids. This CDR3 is CSASGRGNTEAFF. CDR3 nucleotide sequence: TGCAGTGCGTCCGGACGGGGGAACACTGAAGCTTTCTTT.

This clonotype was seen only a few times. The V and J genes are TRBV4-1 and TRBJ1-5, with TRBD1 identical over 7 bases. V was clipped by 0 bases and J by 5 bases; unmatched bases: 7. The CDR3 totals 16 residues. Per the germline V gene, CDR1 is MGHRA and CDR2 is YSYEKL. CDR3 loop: CASSQDLRQGYQPQHF. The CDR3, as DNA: TGCGCCAGCAGCCAAGATCTTCGACAGGGATATCAGCCCCAGCATTTT.

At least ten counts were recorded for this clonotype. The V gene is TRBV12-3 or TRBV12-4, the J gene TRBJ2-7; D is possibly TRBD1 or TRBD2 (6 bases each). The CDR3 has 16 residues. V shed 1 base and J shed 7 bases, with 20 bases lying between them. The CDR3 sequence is CASSLVEGGAVWEQYF. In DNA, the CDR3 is TGTGCCAGCAGTTTAGTCGAGGGGGGAGCTGTGTGGGAGCAGTACTTC.

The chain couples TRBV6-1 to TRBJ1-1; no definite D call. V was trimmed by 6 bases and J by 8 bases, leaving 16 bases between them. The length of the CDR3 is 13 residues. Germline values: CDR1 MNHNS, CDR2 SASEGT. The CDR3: CASSLGGVGEAFF. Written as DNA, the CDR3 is TGTGCCAGCAGCCTCGGCGGGGTGGGGGAAGCTTTCTTT.

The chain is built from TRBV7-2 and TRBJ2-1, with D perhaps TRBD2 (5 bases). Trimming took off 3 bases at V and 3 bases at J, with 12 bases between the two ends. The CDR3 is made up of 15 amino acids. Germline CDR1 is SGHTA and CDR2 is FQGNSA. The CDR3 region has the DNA TGTGCCAGCAGCTTGGTAGCGTTTTTCTACAATGAGCAGTTCTTC. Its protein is CASSLVAFFYNEQFF.

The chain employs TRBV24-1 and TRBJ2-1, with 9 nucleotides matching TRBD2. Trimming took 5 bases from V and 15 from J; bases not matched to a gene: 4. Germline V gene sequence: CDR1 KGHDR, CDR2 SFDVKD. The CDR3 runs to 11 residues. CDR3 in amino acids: CATSAGTSMFF. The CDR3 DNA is TGTGCCACCAGTGCCGGGACTAGCATGTTCTTC.

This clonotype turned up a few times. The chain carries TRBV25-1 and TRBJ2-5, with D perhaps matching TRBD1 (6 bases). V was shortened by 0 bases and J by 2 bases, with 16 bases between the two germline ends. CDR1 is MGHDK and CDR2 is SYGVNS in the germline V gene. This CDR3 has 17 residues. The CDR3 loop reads CASSEYHLSRGQETQYF. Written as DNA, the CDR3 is TGTGCCAGCAGTGAATATCATCTCTCTAGGGGGCAAGAGACCCAGTACTTC.

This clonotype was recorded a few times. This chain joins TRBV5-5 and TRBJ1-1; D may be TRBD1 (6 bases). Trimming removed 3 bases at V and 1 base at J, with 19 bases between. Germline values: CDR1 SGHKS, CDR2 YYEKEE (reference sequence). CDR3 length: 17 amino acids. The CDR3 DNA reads TGTGCCAGCAGCTCGAAGGGCAGGGGATTCGGGAACACTGAAGCTTTCTTT. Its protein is CASSSKGRGFGNTEAFF.